The present TCR beta chain was sequenced within a study of beta chain features in type 1 diabetes. In the study overall: Cells sorted and examined across all samples totaled roughly 98 million. Study results and caveats: A potential PCR bias toward shorter templates would be equal in patient and control samples. Diminished insertions and augmented deletions at VDJ junctions characterized type 1 diabetes patients. In all four CD4+ subsets, TCRB CDR3 length was significantly, moderately reduced in type 1 diabetes.

Every bit of the isolated RNA underwent reverse transcription, so sequencing read expressed TCRB transcripts. Measured with immunoSEQ multiplex PCR; TCRdb has only the in-frame clones, and not every one. The sample gives 120,000 to 150,000 clones, 10% to 15% of which show up once; less than 1.5% is in the top ten. The table lists this clone with many counts. Its antigen is undetermined. Sample: central memory CD4+ T cells from blood. This receptor was identified in a man aged 18 to 35 with type 1 diabetes.

The CDR3 here is CASSLMASGGMYEQYF. The CDR3 DNA sequence: TGTGCCAGCAGCTTAATGGCTAGCGGGGGGATGTACGAGCAGTACTTC. The chain employs TRBV7-2 and TRBJ2-7, with TRBD2 matching 11 bases. The CDR3 runs 16 residues. Germline V gene lookup returns CDR1 SGHTA and CDR2 FQGNSA. Trimming cost V 2 bases and J 4 bases; bases outside gene matches: 7.